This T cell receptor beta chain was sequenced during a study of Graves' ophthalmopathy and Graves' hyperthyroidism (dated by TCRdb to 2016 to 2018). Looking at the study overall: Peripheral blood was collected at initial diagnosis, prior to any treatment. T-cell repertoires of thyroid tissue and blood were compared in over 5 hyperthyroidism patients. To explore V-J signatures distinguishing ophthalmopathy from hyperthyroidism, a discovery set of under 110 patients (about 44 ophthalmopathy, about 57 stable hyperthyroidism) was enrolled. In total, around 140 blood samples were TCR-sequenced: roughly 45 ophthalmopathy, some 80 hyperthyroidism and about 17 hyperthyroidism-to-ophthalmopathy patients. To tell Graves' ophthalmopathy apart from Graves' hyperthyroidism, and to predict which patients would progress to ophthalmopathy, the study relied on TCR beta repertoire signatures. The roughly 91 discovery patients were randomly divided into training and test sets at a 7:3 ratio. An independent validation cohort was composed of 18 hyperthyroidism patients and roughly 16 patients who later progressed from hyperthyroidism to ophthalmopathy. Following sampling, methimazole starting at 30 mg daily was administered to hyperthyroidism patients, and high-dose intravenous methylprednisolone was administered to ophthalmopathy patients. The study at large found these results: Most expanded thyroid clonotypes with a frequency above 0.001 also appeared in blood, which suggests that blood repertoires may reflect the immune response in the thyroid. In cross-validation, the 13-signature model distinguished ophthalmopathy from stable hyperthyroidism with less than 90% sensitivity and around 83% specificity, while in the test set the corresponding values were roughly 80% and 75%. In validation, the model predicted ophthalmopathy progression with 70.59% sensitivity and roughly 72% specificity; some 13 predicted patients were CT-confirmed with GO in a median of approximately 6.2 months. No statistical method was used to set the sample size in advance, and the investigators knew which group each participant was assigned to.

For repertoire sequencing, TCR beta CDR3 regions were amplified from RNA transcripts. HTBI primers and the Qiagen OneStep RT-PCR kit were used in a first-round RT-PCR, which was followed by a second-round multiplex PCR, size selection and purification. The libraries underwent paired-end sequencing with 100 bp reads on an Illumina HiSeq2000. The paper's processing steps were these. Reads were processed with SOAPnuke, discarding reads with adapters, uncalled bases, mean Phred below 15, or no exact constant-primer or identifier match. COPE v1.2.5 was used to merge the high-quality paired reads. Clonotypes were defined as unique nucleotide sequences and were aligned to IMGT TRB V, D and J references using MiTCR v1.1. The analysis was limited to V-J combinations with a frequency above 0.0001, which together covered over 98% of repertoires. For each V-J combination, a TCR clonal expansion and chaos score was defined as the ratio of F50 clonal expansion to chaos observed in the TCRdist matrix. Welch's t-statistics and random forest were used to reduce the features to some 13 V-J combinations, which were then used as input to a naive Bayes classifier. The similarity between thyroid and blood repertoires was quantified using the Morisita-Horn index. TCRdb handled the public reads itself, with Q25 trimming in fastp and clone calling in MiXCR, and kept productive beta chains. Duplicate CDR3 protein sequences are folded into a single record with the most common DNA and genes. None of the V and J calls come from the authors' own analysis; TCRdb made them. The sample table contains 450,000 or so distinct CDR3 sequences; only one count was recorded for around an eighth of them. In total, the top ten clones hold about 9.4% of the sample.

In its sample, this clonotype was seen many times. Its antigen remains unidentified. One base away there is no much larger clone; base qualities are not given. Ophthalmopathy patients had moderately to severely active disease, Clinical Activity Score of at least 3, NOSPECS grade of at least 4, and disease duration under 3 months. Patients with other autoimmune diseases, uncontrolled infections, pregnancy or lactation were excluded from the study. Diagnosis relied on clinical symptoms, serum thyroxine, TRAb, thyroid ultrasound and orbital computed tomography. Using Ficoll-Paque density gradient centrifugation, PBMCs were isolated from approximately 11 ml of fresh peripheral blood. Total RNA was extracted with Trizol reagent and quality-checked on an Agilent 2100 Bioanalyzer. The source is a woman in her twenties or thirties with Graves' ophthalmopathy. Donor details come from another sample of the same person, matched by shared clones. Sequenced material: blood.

The nucleotide sequence reads as follows: TGCAGTGCTAGAGCCCAGCGTGGAGTATCCTACGAGCAGTACTTC. It codes for CSARAQRGVSYEQYF. The V and J genes are TRBV20-1 and TRBJ2-7; no D segment can be confidently identified. The CDR3 numbers 15 residues from cysteine through phenylalanine. Only CDR3 DNA is held: 45 bases, read in frame from base 1. Reading the germline V gene (reference sequence) gives CDR1 DFQATT and CDR2 SNEGSKA. V is pared back by 1 base and J by 1 base, with 14 bases lying between the germline termini.